A selection of T cell receptor beta chains follows, all from one sample in a study of cytomegalovirus exposure and HLA in healthy donors. Some clones are missing from TCRdb's copy, which holds only in-frame ones; the method was immunoSEQ multiplex PCR. This sample has 270,000 or so clones, with 80% to 90% found just once. Material: PBMCs. Every receptor here comes from a man aged 35 to 55 in good health and CMV-seropositive. The CDR3 runs from the conserved cysteine through the conserved F or W. Expanded clones get a size class; other rows say once, few or many, or leave the size out.

j_gene: TRBJ1-2
len: 14
abundance: NA
v_gene: TRBV19
CDR3aa: CASSKAAGADGYTF

j_gene: TRBJ2-7
len: 14
abundance: few
v_gene: TRBV10-3
CDR3aa: CAITDQDRAYEQYF

j_gene: TRBJ2-1
len: 10
abundance: NA
v_gene: TRBV20-1
CDR3aa: CSASNNEQFF

j_gene: TRBJ2-5
len: 18
abundance: NA
v_gene: TRBV7-3
CDR3aa: CASSLTVAGVGKQETQYF

j_gene: TRBJ1-1
len: 19
abundance: NA
v_gene: TRBV28
CDR3aa: CASSLGGAGGLGMNTEAFF

j_gene: TRBJ2-2
len: 17
abundance: NA
v_gene: TRBV5-8
CDR3aa: CASRRSSGTPNTGELFF

j_gene: TRBJ1-3
len: 13
abundance: NA
v_gene: TRBV14
CDR3aa: CASSQDRLLSIYF

j_gene: TRBJ2-1
len: 15
abundance: few
v_gene: TRBV4-3
CDR3aa: CASSQFSGRDNEQFF

j_gene: TRBJ1-2
len: 11
abundance: NA
v_gene: TRBV29-1
CDR3aa: CSVEYAYGYTF

j_gene: TRBJ1-1
len: 15
abundance: NA
v_gene: TRBV28
CDR3aa: CASRRTGVSDTEAFF

j_gene: TRBJ2-1
len: 12
abundance: NA
v_gene: TRBV29-1
CDR3aa: CSVSSGGNEQFF

j_gene: TRBJ2-1
len: 14
abundance: NA
v_gene: TRBV27
CDR3aa: CASSPRTGWDEQFF

j_gene: TRBJ1-1
len: 14
abundance: NA
v_gene: TRBV9
CDR3aa: CASSVEGRASEAFF

j_gene: TRBJ2-2
len: 14
abundance: NA
v_gene: TRBV28
CDR3aa: CAIGTGANTGELFF

j_gene: TRBJ2-7
len: 13
abundance: NA
v_gene: TRBV28
CDR3aa: CASIRGSPYEQYF

j_gene: TRBJ2-2
len: 16
abundance: few
v_gene: TRBV7-6
CDR3aa: CASSSGTGISTGELFF

j_gene: TRBJ2-7
len: 17
abundance: NA
v_gene: TRBV27
CDR3aa: CASSGGTSGRTVYEQYF

j_gene: TRBJ1-4
len: 13
abundance: NA
v_gene: TRBV5-1
CDR3aa: CASSLDRAEKLFF

j_gene: TRBJ1-4
len: 17
abundance: NA
v_gene: TRBV7-9
CDR3aa: CASSLLGGTGSHEKLFF

j_gene: TRBJ2-7
len: 13
abundance: NA
v_gene: TRBV28
CDR3aa: CASSGDGPREQYF

j_gene: TRBJ1-4
len: 14
abundance: few
v_gene: TRBV28
CDR3aa: CASSLARDNEKLFF

j_gene: TRBJ2-3
len: 12
abundance: NA
v_gene: TRBV18
CDR3aa: CASSPTGSVQYF

j_gene: TRBJ2-7
len: 13
abundance: NA
v_gene: TRBV11-2
CDR3aa: CASRPQGGREQYF

j_gene: TRBJ2-3
len: 14
abundance: NA
v_gene: TRBV7-8
CDR3aa: CASSLELSTDTQYF

j_gene: TRBJ2-3
len: 16
abundance: NA
v_gene: TRBV27
CDR3aa: CASSLGLAASTDTQYF

j_gene: TRBJ2-3
len: 14
abundance: NA
v_gene: TRBV18
CDR3aa: CASSRQGMTDTQYF

j_gene: TRBJ2-7
len: 14
abundance: NA
v_gene: TRBV6-5
CDR3aa: CASSYFNLDSEQYF

j_gene: TRBJ1-5
len: 15
abundance: NA
v_gene: TRBV28
CDR3aa: CASSLRGASNQPQHF

j_gene: TRBJ2-6
len: 16
abundance: NA
v_gene: TRBV28
CDR3aa: CASTGQGLSGANVLTF

j_gene: TRBJ2-5
len: 14
abundance: NA
v_gene: TRBV9
CDR3aa: CASSVEQDQETQYF

j_gene: TRBJ1-2
len: 17
abundance: NA
v_gene: TRBV13
CDR3aa: CASSLRGQGPANYGYTF

j_gene: TRBJ2-7
len: 13
abundance: NA
v_gene: TRBV11-3
CDR3aa: CASSLRGSYEQYF

j_gene: TRBJ1-5
len: 17
abundance: few
v_gene: TRBV6-4
CDR3aa: CASSGQDRVKVNQPQHF

j_gene: TRBJ2-3
len: 16
abundance: NA
v_gene: TRBV28
CDR3aa: CASSLLQAASTDTQYF

j_gene: TRBJ2-3
len: 12
abundance: NA
v_gene: TRBV5-1
CDR3aa: CASSRDIDTQYF

j_gene: TRBJ1-1
len: 14
abundance: NA
v_gene: TRBV6-1
CDR3aa: CASRLDRTNTEAFF

j_gene: TRBJ2-3
len: 16
abundance: NA
v_gene: TRBV9
CDR3aa: CASSVAVERSTDTQYF

j_gene: TRBJ1-2
len: 14
abundance: once
v_gene: TRBV19
CDR3aa: CASSRQPANYGYTF

j_gene: TRBJ2-7
len: 14
abundance: once
v_gene: TRBV2
CDR3aa: CASTGQGGSYEQYF

j_gene: TRBJ1-2
len: 14
abundance: once
v_gene: TRBV6-5
CDR3aa: CASSYGAVNYGYTF

j_gene: TRBJ1-1
len: 13
abundance: NA
v_gene: TRBV7-8
CDR3aa: CASSLEGQREAFF